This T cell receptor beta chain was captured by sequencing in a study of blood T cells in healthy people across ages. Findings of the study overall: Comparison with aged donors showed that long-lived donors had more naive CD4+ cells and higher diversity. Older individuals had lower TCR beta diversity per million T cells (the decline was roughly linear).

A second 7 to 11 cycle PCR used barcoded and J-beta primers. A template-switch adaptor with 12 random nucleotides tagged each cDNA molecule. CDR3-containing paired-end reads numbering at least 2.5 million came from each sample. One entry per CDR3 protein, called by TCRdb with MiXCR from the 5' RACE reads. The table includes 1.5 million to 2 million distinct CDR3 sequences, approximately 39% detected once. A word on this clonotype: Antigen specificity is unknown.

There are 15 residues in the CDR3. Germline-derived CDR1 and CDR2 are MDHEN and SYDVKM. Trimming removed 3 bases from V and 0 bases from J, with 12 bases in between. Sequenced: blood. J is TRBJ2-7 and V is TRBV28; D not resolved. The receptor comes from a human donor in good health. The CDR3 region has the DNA TGTGCCAGCAGTTTGGACCGGTGGTTCTCCTACGAGCAGTACTTC. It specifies CASSLDRWFSYEQYF.